This T cell receptor beta chain was documented in a study of regulatory T cells in long-lasting Graves disease. HTBI primers from iRepertoire and Arm-PCR of CDR3 regions yielded the TCR beta libraries. One entry per CDR3 protein results from TCRdb running MiXCR on the multiplex PCR reads. This sample yields 400,000 to 500,000 distinct CDR3 sequences, of which 20% to 25% are seen a single time; under 9% belongs to the top ten. Time point: persistent/refractory GD, antithyroid drugs over 5 years with positive TRAb. RNA extracted from PBMCs served as the sequencing template. In this cohort, patients came from an endocrinology department located in Xi'an, China. This sequence originates from a female donor with Graves disease. The source material was peripheral blood mononuclear cells (PBMCs), sampled when the disease was refractory, from a patient treated with antithyroid drugs.

The CDR3 DNA reads as TGTGCCAGCCTGGGACCACTATTTCCCACAGATACGCAGTATTTT. The encoded protein is CASLGPLFPTDTQYF. The chain couples TRBV28 to TRBJ2-3; either TRBD1 or TRBD2 may supply D (5 bases each). Trimming left V 8 bases short and J 2 bases short, with 17 bases between. The V gene's germline CDR1 is MDHEN and CDR2 SYDVKM. The CDR3 has 15 residues.